Reported below is one T cell receptor (beta chain). One end of the junction fails to match germline, which may point to a read error. Per the germline V gene, CDR1 is GTSNPN and CDR2 is SVGIG (reference sequence). The CDR3 spans 14 residues. The entry originates in a study of T cells in Graves' hyperthyroidism and ophthalmopathy. Graves' hyperthyroidism showing no ophthalmopathy progression within 18 months was considered stable. Lactation, pregnancy, other autoimmune disease or uncontrolled infection led to exclusion of patients. In making diagnoses, clinical symptoms, serum thyroxine and TRAb, thyroid ultrasound and orbital computed tomography were all used. TCR beta CDR3 sequences were amplified from RNA transcripts. TCR CDR3 regions were first amplified by RT-PCR with HTBI primers. One entry per CDR3 protein, called by TCRdb with MiXCR from the multiplex PCR reads. Of some 760,000 distinct CDR3 sequences in the sample, approximately 15% were seen once.

The clonotype was recovered from a woman aged 18-30 years with Graves' hyperthyroidism. The rearrangement uses TRBV30 and TRBJ1-4, with D hard to call. The sequenced material came from blood. CDR3 sequence: CAWSRGSTNEKLLF. Here the CDR3 DNA reads TGTGCCTGGAGTCGGGGTTCAACTAATGAAAAACTGCTTTTT.